This T cell receptor beta chain was obtained from a study of CXCR3-negative and CXCR3-positive naive CD8 T cells. Across the whole study: The dataset comprises roughly 140 million TRB reads in total, with about 1.5 +/- 0.3 million reads per library. Overall study findings and caveats: The study found more hydrophobic TRB CDR3s in CXCR3-positive naive cells than in CXCR3-negative naive cells.

Every CD8+ T cell subset underwent triplicate sorting at under 350,000 cells apiece. A CD45RO-CCR7+CD27+CD95- profile was what naive CD8+ T cells displayed. The study made its TRB cDNA libraries by 5' RACE, adding UMI labels. No DNA is given; TCRdb re-called the 5' RACE reads and lists each CDR3 protein once. Its clone listing holds some 60,000 distinct CDR3 sequences. As regards this clonotype: Its antigen is currently unknown.

The CDR3 is made up of 16 amino acids. CDR1 and CDR2 from the germline V gene are SEHNR and FQNEAQ (reference sequence). V and J are TRBV7-9 and TRBJ2-3. The source is a human donor in good health. Some clones in this sample may be carry-over from other donors' samples. Sequenced material: naive CXCR3+ CD8+ T cells from blood. Subset indicated: CD45RO-CCR7+CD27+CD95- naive CD8+ T cells expressing CXCR3 (TNR3+). CDR3 in amino acids: CASSSWRQTSTDTQYF.